Given below is one T cell receptor beta chain in context. This sample stems from a study of control samples from healthy donors and cancer patients. TCRdb's copy holds only in-frame clones and misses some; the assay was immunoSEQ multiplex PCR. The sample contains 120,000 to 150,000 clones, approximately 91% of which appear only once. The germline CDR1 and CDR2 sequences are MNHEY and SMNVEV (reference sequence). V was clipped by 2 bases and J by 4 bases, with 11 bases between them. The CDR3 consists of 14 residues. The sample taken for sequencing was blood. The chain employs TRBV27 and TRBJ1-1, with D possibly being TRBD1 (5 bases). This sequence originates from a man aged 30-40 years in good health. CDR3 amino acids: CASSLGGGGTEAFF. The CDR3 DNA is TGTGCCAGCAGTTTAGGAGGCGGGGGCACTGAAGCTTTCTTT.